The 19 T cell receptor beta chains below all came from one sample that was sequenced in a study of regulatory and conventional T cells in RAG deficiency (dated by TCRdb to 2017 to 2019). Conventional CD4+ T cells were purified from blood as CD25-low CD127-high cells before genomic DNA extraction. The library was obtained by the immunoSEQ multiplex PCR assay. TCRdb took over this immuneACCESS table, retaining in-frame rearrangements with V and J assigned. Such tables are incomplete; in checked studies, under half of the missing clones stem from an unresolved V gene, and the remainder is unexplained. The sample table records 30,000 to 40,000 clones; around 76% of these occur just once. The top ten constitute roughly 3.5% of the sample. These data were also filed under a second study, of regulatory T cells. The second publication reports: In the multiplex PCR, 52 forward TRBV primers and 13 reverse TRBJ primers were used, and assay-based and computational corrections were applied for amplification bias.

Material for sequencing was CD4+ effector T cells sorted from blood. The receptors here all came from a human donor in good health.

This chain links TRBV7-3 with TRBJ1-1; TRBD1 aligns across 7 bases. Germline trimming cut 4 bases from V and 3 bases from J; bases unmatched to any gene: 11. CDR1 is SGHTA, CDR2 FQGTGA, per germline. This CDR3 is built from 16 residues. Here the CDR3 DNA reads TGTGCCAGCAGCTCGACACAGGGGTTGGTTTACACTGAAGCTTTCTTT. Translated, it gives CASSSTQGLVYTEAFF.

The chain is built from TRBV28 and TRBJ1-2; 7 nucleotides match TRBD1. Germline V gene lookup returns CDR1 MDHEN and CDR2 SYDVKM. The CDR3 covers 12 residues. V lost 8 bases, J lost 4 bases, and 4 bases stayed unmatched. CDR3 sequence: CASVGTAYGYTF. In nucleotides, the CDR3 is TGTGCCAGCGTAGGGACAGCCTATGGCTACACCTTC.

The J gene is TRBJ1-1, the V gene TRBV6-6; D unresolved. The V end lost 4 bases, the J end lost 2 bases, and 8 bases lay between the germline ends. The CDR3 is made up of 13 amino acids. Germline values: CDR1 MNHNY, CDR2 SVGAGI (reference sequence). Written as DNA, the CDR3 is TGTGCCAGCAGTTTACATCCCAACACTGAAGCTTTCTTT. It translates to CASSLHPNTEAFF.

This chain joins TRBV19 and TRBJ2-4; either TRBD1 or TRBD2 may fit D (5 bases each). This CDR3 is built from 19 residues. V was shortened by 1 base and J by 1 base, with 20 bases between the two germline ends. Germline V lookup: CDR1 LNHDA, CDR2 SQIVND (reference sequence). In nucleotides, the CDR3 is TGTGCCAGTAGTATAGTGGGGGACCGTTATAGTACCGCCAAAAACATTCAGTACTTC. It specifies CASSIVGDRYSTAKNIQYF.

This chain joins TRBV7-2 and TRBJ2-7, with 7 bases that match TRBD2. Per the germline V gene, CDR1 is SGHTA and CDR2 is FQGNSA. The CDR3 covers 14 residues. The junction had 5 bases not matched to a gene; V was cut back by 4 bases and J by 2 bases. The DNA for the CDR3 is TGTGCCAGCAGCTCGCTAGCGGCCGCCTACGAGCAGTACTTC. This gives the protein CASSSLAAAYEQYF.

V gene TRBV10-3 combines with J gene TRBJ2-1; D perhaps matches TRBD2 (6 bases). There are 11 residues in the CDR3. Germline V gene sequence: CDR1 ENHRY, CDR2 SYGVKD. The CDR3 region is CAAGGFNEQFF. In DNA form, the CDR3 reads TGTGCAGCTGGGGGGTTCAATGAGCAGTTCTTC.

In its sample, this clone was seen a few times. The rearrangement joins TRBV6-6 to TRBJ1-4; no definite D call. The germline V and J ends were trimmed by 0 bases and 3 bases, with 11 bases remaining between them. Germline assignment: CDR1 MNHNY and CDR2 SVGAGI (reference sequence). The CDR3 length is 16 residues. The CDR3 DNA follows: TGTGCCAGCAGTTACTCGGGGTTTGGAGCTAATGAAAAACTGTTTTTT. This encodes CASSYSGFGANEKLFF.

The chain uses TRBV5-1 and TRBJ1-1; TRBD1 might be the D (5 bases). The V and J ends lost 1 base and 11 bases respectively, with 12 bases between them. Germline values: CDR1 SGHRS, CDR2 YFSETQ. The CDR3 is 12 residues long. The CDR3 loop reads CASSLSGEGAFF. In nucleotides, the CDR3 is TGCGCCAGCAGCTTGTCCGGAGAGGGGGCTTTCTTT. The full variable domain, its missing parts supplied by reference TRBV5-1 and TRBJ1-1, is KAGVTQTPRYLIKTRGQQVTLSCSPISGHRSVSWYQQTPGQGLQFLFEYFSETQRNKGNFPGRFSGRQFSNSRSEMNVSTLELGDSALYLCASSLSGEGAFFGQGTRLTVV.

CDR3 DNA sequence: TGTGCCATCAGAGGGACAGGGGGCATTTCACCCCTCCACTTT. Its protein product is CAIRGTGGISPLHF. V is TRBV10-3 and J is TRBJ1-6; TRBD1 agrees at 12 bases. Trimming removed 6 bases from V and 9 bases from J; junction bases left unmatched: 3. The CDR3 length is 14 residues. CDR1 is ENHRY, CDR2 SYGVKD, per germline.

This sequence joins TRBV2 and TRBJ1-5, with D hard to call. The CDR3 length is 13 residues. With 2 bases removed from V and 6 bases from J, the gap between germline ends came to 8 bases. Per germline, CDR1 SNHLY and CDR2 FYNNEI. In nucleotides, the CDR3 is TGTGCCAGCAGTGAAATCGAAGGTCAGCCCCAGCATTTT. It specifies CASSEIEGQPQHF.

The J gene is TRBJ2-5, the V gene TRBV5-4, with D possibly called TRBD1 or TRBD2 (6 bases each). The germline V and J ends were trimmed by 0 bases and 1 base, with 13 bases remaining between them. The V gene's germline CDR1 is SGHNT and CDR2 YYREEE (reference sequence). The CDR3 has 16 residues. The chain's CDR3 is CASSLGGAGSQETQYF. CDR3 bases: TGTGCCAGCAGCTTGGGGGGGGCGGGGAGCCAAGAGACCCAGTACTTC. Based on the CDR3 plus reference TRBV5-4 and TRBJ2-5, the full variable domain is ETGVTQSPTHLIKTRGQQVTLRCSSQSGHNTVSWYQQALGQGPQFIFQYYREEENGRGNFPPRFSGLQFPNYSSELNVNALELDDSALYLCASSLGGAGSQETQYFGPGTRLLVL.

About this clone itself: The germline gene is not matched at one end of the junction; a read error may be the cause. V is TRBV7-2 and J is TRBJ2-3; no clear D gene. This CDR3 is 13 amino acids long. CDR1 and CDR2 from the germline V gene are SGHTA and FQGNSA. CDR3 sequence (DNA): TGTGCCAGCACCTTACCATCGGGTAGTACGCAGTATTTT. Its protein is CASTLPSGSTQYF.

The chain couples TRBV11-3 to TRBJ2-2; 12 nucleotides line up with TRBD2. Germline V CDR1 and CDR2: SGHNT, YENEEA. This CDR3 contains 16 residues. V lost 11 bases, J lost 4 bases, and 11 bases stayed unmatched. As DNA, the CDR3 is TGTGCCGGATCTAGCGGGGGGGCCGGGAGCACCGGGGAGCTGTTTTTT. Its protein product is CAGSSGGAGSTGELFF.

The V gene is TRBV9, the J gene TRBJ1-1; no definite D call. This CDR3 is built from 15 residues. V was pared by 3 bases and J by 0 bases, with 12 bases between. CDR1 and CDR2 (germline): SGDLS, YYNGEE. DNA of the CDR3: TGTGCCAGCAGCGGTGATACTTGGATGAACACTGAAGCTTTCTTT. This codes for CASSGDTWMNTEAFF.

CDR3 amino acids: CASGGQAQGEAFF. The CDR3 DNA is TGTGCTAGTGGGGGACAGGCGCAAGGGGAAGCTTTCTTT. The genes are TRBV12-5 and TRBJ1-1; 8 nucleotides match TRBD1. This CDR3 comprises 13 residues. Trimming took 6 bases from V and 8 from J; bases not matched to a gene: 8. Germline loops: CDR1 LGHNT, CDR2 FRNRAP. The entire variable domain, with the rest obtained from reference TRBV12-5 and TRBJ1-1, is as follows: DARVTQTPRHKVTEMGQEVTMRCQPILGHNTVFWYRQTMMQGLELLAYFRNRAPLDDSGMPKDRFSAEMPDATLATLKIQPSEPRDSAVYFCASGGQAQGEAFFGQGTRLTVV.

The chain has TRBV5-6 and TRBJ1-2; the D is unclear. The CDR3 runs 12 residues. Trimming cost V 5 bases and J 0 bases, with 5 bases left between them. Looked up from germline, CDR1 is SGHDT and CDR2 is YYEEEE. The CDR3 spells CASSRANYGYTF. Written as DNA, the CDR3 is TGTGCCAGCAGTCGAGCTAACTATGGCTACACCTTC.

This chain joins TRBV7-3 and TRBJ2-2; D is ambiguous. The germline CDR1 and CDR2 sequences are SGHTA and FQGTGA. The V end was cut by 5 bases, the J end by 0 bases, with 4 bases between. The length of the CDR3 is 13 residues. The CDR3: CASSHSNTGELFF. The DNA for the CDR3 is TGTGCCAGCAGCCACTCGAACACCGGGGAGCTGTTTTTT.

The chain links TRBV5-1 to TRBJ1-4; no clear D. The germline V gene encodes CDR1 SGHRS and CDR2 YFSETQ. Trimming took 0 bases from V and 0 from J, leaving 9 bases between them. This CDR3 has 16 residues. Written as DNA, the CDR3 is TGCGCCAGCAGCTTGGAGGTCGGGGCAACTAATGAAAAACTGTTTTTT. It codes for CASSLEVGATNEKLFF.

The CDR3 nucleotides are TGTGCCAGCAGTGCCCAGGACCGGAACACTGAAGCTTTCTTT. This codes for CASSAQDRNTEAFF. This chain links TRBV2 with TRBJ1-1; no reliable D call. Trimming shortened V by 4 bases and J by 1 base, and 10 bases separated the two germline ends. From germline, CDR1 is SNHLY and CDR2 FYNNEI. The CDR3 runs 14 residues. The variable domain in full, completed from reference TRBV2 and TRBJ1-1, reads EPEVTQTPSHQVTQMGQEVILRCVPISNHLYFYWYRQILGQKVEFLVSFYNNEISEKSEIFDDQFSVERPDGSNFTLKIRSTKLEDSAMYFCASSAQDRNTEAFFGQGTRLTVV.